This TCR beta chain was captured in a study of radiotherapy plus CTLA-4 blockade in lung cancer. Turning to the study itself: Among all patients, about 19% showed objective responses, while 30% to 35% had disease control.

Profiled with immunoSEQ multiplex PCR; TCRdb holds only in-frame clones, not every one. The table records tens of thousands of clones, just under 85% of them present only once. This clone was observed a handful of times. Per germline, CDR1 MNHNY and CDR2 SVGAGI (reference sequence). The V and J ends lost 2 bases and 7 bases, in that order; junction bases with no gene match: 5. The CDR3 contains 15 residues. This receptor was identified in a human donor with non-small cell lung cancer whose response to radiotherapy plus ipilimumab could not be evaluated. Sequencing was performed on peripheral blood, taken from a patient treated with radiotherapy plus ipilimumab. This chain uses TRBV6-6 with TRBJ1-4; 9 positions match TRBD1. The CDR3 loop reads CASSYTGGESEKLFF. The CDR3 bases are TGTGCCAGCAGTTACACAGGGGGCGAAAGTGAAAAACTGTTTTTT.